The next 2 T cell receptor beta chains were all read from a single sample in a study of shared clonotypes between healthy human individuals. The data were produced by immunoSEQ multiplex PCR, yet TCRdb's version contains in-frame clones alone and is incomplete. This repertoire shows roughly 2.5 million clones, 85% to 95% found once; its top ten account for roughly 0.15%. Sequences were obtained from naive CD4+ T cells sorted from blood. The subset is: CD45RA+ positively selected. All receptors come from a man aged 18-30 years in good health.

The chain is built from TRBV18 and TRBJ1-4; 8 bases are a match to TRBD1. Trimming removed 8 bases from V and 3 bases from J; junction bases left unmatched: 5. The CDR3 has 14 amino acids. Germline loops: CDR1 KGHSH, CDR2 LQKENI. The CDR3 nucleotides read TGTGCCAGCCACCCGGGACAGGCTAATGAAAAACTGTTTTTT. Residues: CASHPGQANEKLFF.

The DNA of the CDR3 is TGTGCCAGCACCTCGACCCACTTTACTGAAGCTTTCTTT. Amino acid sequence: CASTSTHFTEAFF. V gene TRBV6-6 combines with J gene TRBJ1-1, with no clear D. Germline V gives CDR1 MNHNY, CDR2 SVGAGI (reference sequence). The CDR3 covers 13 residues. V was trimmed by 7 bases and J by 5 bases, leaving 14 bases between them.